Listed below are T cell receptor beta chains from one sample, sequenced in a study of shared clonotypes between healthy human individuals. Produced via immunoSEQ multiplex PCR; TCRdb's table is partial and in-frame only. The table shows approximately 640,000 clones, with 72% occurring only once. The sample taken for sequencing was memory CD4+ T cells sorted from blood. The receptors stem from a woman in her 30s in good health. Both conserved end residues are part of each CDR3. Fields, in order: CDR3 DNA, CDR3 protein, V gene, clone size, D gene, J gene. A D gene is named only where the DNA matches it firmly. Clone size appears in some rows only: once, few, many, or a class for an expanded clone.

cdr3_nt: TGTGCCAGCATTCCAGGGTACCCCTACGAGCAGTACTTC
cdr3_aa: CASIPGYPYEQYF
v_call: TRBV7-2
clone_size: NA
d_call: NA
j_call: TRBJ2-7

cdr3_nt: TGTGCCACCAGCAGAGCGGAGGATACGAACACTGAAGCTTTCTTT
cdr3_aa: CATSRAEDTNTEAFF
v_call: TRBV15
clone_size: few
d_call: NA
j_call: TRBJ1-1

cdr3_nt: TGTGCCAGTAGTATGGAGGTCGGGGAAACTGAAGCTTTCTTT
cdr3_aa: CASSMEVGETEAFF
v_call: TRBV19
clone_size: NA
d_call: NA
j_call: TRBJ1-1

cdr3_nt: TGTGCCAGCAGCTACCCGGGACTCCCTCCGTATTTT
cdr3_aa: CASSYPGLPPYF
v_call: TRBV27
clone_size: NA
d_call: NA
j_call: TRBJ2-3

cdr3_nt: TGTGCCAGCAGCGCAACAGGGGTCGAGCAGTACTTC
cdr3_aa: CASSATGVEQYF
v_call: TRBV6-1
clone_size: NA
d_call: TRBD1
j_call: TRBJ2-7

cdr3_nt: TGTGCCAGCAGCGGGATAACAGGGGTTAGGGACACTGAAGCTTTCTTT
cdr3_aa: CASSGITGVRDTEAFF
v_call: TRBV9
clone_size: NA
d_call: TRBD1
j_call: TRBJ1-1

cdr3_nt: TGTGCCAGCAGCGCAACAAGGGTCCCTGGGGCCAACGTCCTGACTTTC
cdr3_aa: CASSATRVPGANVLTF
v_call: TRBV2
clone_size: NA
d_call: NA
j_call: TRBJ2-6

cdr3_nt: TGCGCCAGCAGCTTGGACTCGGGCGGTTACAATGAGCAGTTCTTC
cdr3_aa: CASSLDSGGYNEQFF
v_call: TRBV5-1
clone_size: few
d_call: NA
j_call: TRBJ2-1

cdr3_nt: TGCAGCGTTGAGGATCTTGGAGAGGGGGCAAACGAGCAGTACTTC
cdr3_aa: CSVEDLGEGANEQYF
v_call: TRBV29-1
clone_size: once
d_call: TRBD1
j_call: TRBJ2-7

cdr3_nt: TGTGCCAGTAGTATAGATAGCGGGACAGGGGGCTACAATGAGCAGTTCTTC
cdr3_aa: CASSIDSGTGGYNEQFF
v_call: TRBV19
clone_size: many
d_call: TRBD1
j_call: TRBJ2-1

cdr3_nt: TGTGCCAGCAGTTTATTTGTGTCCCGCCCCTACGAGCAGTACTTC
cdr3_aa: CASSLFVSRPYEQYF
v_call: TRBV28
clone_size: NA
d_call: NA
j_call: TRBJ2-7

cdr3_nt: TGTGCCAGCAGCAGAGGAGGGGGCGCAAAATACGAGCAGTACTTC
cdr3_aa: CASSRGGGAKYEQYF
v_call: TRBV5-8
clone_size: NA
d_call: NA
j_call: TRBJ2-7

cdr3_nt: TGTGCCAGCAGACGGGACAGGGCGGGAGATCAGCCCCAGCATTTT
cdr3_aa: CASRRDRAGDQPQHF
v_call: TRBV7-2
clone_size: NA
d_call: TRBD1
j_call: TRBJ1-5

cdr3_nt: TGTGCCAGCAGAACCCTAAGAAGCGGACAGGGGGCCCACACCTTC
cdr3_aa: CASRTLRSGQGAHTF
v_call: TRBV28
clone_size: NA
d_call: TRBD1
j_call: TRBJ1-2

cdr3_nt: TGTGCCAGCATCCCTGCGCGGGTCGGGAACACTGAAGCTTTCTTT
cdr3_aa: CASIPARVGNTEAFF
v_call: TRBV2
clone_size: NA
d_call: NA
j_call: TRBJ1-1

cdr3_nt: TGTGCCAGCGTGGGGGGGGGAGGAAACACCATATATTTT
cdr3_aa: CASVGGGGNTIYF
v_call: TRBV6-6
clone_size: NA
d_call: NA
j_call: TRBJ1-3

cdr3_nt: TGTGCCAGTACGACAGGGGGCACCGGCAATCAGCCCCAGCATTTT
cdr3_aa: CASTTGGTGNQPQHF
v_call: TRBV2
clone_size: NA
d_call: TRBD1
j_call: TRBJ1-5

cdr3_nt: TGCGCCAGCAGCCGCATCGACCCCGGGGAGACCCAGTACTTC
cdr3_aa: CASSRIDPGETQYF
v_call: TRBV5-1
clone_size: NA
d_call: NA
j_call: TRBJ2-5

cdr3_nt: TGCGCCAGCAGCCAGGGACAGGGAGTGGGACCCCAGTACTTC
cdr3_aa: CASSQGQGVGPQYF
v_call: TRBV4-1
clone_size: NA
d_call: TRBD1
j_call: TRBJ2-5

cdr3_nt: TGTGCCAGCAGCTCGGGACAGGGAGGCGGTACGCAGTATTTT
cdr3_aa: CASSSGQGGGTQYF
v_call: TRBV7-3
clone_size: few
d_call: TRBD1
j_call: TRBJ2-3

cdr3_nt: TGCAGCGTGGTGCCGGACCCCGCCGGGGCTGGAAACACCATATATTTT
cdr3_aa: CSVVPDPAGAGNTIYF
v_call: TRBV29-1
clone_size: many
d_call: NA
j_call: TRBJ1-3

cdr3_nt: TGTGCCAGCAATGGAATAGGTCCACAGCAAGAGACCCAGTACTTC
cdr3_aa: CASNGIGPQQETQYF
v_call: TRBV25-1
clone_size: NA
d_call: NA
j_call: TRBJ2-5

cdr3_nt: TGTGCCAGCAGTGACTCCCCCGGGGGGGTCTCTGGAAACACCATATATTTT
cdr3_aa: CASSDSPGGVSGNTIYF
v_call: TRBV6-4
clone_size: NA
d_call: NA
j_call: TRBJ1-3

cdr3_nt: TGTGCCAGCGGATCGGGACTAATCCTAGCCAAAAACATTCAGTACTTC
cdr3_aa: CASGSGLILAKNIQYF
v_call: TRBV6-4
clone_size: NA
d_call: TRBD2
j_call: TRBJ2-4

cdr3_nt: TGCGCCAGCAGCCTCTTAACGGAATACAATGAGCAGTTCTTC
cdr3_aa: CASSLLTEYNEQFF
v_call: TRBV5-1
clone_size: NA
d_call: NA
j_call: TRBJ2-1

cdr3_nt: TGTGCCAGCACCAGCCCCGGGCGAGAGACCCAGTACTTC
cdr3_aa: CASTSPGRETQYF
v_call: TRBV6-6
clone_size: NA
d_call: NA
j_call: TRBJ2-5

cdr3_nt: TGTGCCAGCAGCTCGCCGGGACAGGGGGTCTACGAGCAGTACTTC
cdr3_aa: CASSSPGQGVYEQYF
v_call: TRBV5-5
clone_size: NA
d_call: TRBD1
j_call: TRBJ2-7

cdr3_nt: TGTGCCAGCGAGAGCGGGGGGCTAGAGGGTATCACCGGGGAGCTGTTTTTT
cdr3_aa: CASESGGLEGITGELFF
v_call: TRBV4-2
clone_size: many
d_call: TRBD2
j_call: TRBJ2-2

cdr3_nt: TGTGCCAGCAGTTACCCACCACCGGAGACCCAGTACTTC
cdr3_aa: CASSYPPPETQYF
v_call: TRBV6-5
clone_size: NA
d_call: NA
j_call: TRBJ2-5

cdr3_nt: TGCGCCAGCAGCACGGGACTAGCGGGAGGGCTCAACGAGCAGTACTTC
cdr3_aa: CASSTGLAGGLNEQYF
v_call: TRBV5-1
clone_size: NA
d_call: TRBD2
j_call: TRBJ2-7

cdr3_nt: TGTGCCAGCTCTCCCTCGGGGAGGGTCGGGTACGAGCAGTACTTC
cdr3_aa: CASSPSGRVGYEQYF
v_call: TRBV18
clone_size: NA
d_call: TRBD2
j_call: TRBJ2-7

cdr3_nt: TGTGCCAGCAGCTGGGGCTCTAGCAGCACAGATACGCAGTATTTT
cdr3_aa: CASSWGSSSTDTQYF
v_call: TRBV7-6
clone_size: many
d_call: NA
j_call: TRBJ2-3

cdr3_nt: TGTGCCAGCAGCCGGGACGGAGATCACTACGAGCAGTACTTC
cdr3_aa: CASSRDGDHYEQYF
v_call: TRBV27
clone_size: NA
d_call: NA
j_call: TRBJ2-7

cdr3_nt: TGTGCCAGTACTAACCATCGGGGGCAGAGCAATCAGCCCCAGCATTTT
cdr3_aa: CASTNHRGQSNQPQHF
v_call: TRBV19
clone_size: NA
d_call: NA
j_call: TRBJ1-5

cdr3_nt: TGTGCTAGTGGTTTGGTGATTTCAGGGTCGCACACTGAAGCTTTCTTT
cdr3_aa: CASGLVISGSHTEAFF
v_call: TRBV12-5
clone_size: NA
d_call: NA
j_call: TRBJ1-1

cdr3_nt: TGTGCCAGCAGTCGAGGGGGGGGCTGGGCCACTGAAGCTTTCTTT
cdr3_aa: CASSRGGGWATEAFF
v_call: TRBV6-5
clone_size: NA
d_call: NA
j_call: TRBJ1-1

cdr3_nt: TGTGCCAGCAGCCCAGAGGGGGGTTTCAATCAGCCCCAGCATTTT
cdr3_aa: CASSPEGGFNQPQHF
v_call: TRBV7-2
clone_size: once
d_call: NA
j_call: TRBJ1-5

cdr3_nt: TGCGCCAGCAGCGAAAGCTCCTACGAGCAGTACTTC
cdr3_aa: CASSESSYEQYF
v_call: TRBV5-1
clone_size: few
d_call: NA
j_call: TRBJ2-7

cdr3_nt: TGCGCCAGCAGCGCGGCTAGCGCGAATACGCAGTATTTT
cdr3_aa: CASSAASANTQYF
v_call: TRBV5-1
clone_size: NA
d_call: NA
j_call: TRBJ2-3

cdr3_nt: TGTGCCAGCAAAGTAGCGGGAGCCCCCTACGAGCAGTACTTC
cdr3_aa: CASKVAGAPYEQYF
v_call: TRBV5-4
clone_size: NA
d_call: TRBD2
j_call: TRBJ2-7

cdr3_nt: TGTGCCAGCAGTGAAGTCCCACTATACGAGCAGTACTTC
cdr3_aa: CASSEVPLYEQYF
v_call: TRBV6-1
clone_size: NA
d_call: NA
j_call: TRBJ2-7

cdr3_nt: TGTGCCAGCAGCTTAACGACAGGGCAGGCCGGGGAGCTGTTTTTT
cdr3_aa: CASSLTTGQAGELFF
v_call: TRBV7-3
clone_size: NA
d_call: TRBD1
j_call: TRBJ2-2

cdr3_nt: TGTGCCAGCAGCTCCCAGGGACCATATGGCTACACCTTC
cdr3_aa: CASSSQGPYGYTF
v_call: TRBV11-2
clone_size: NA
d_call: NA
j_call: TRBJ1-2

cdr3_nt: TGTGCCAGCTCACCAGGGGACAGGAAGCGCAATCAGCCCCAGCATTTT
cdr3_aa: CASSPGDRKRNQPQHF
v_call: TRBV18
clone_size: NA
d_call: TRBD1
j_call: TRBJ1-5

cdr3_nt: TGCAGCGTTGTGATAGGGGGCAATCAGCCCCAGCATTTT
cdr3_aa: CSVVIGGNQPQHF
v_call: TRBV29-1
clone_size: NA
d_call: NA
j_call: TRBJ1-5

cdr3_nt: TGCAGCGTTCACAGGCCCCGGGGCAATGAGCAGTTCTTC
cdr3_aa: CSVHRPRGNEQFF
v_call: TRBV29-1
clone_size: few
d_call: NA
j_call: TRBJ2-1

cdr3_nt: TGTGCCAGCAGTGGGACCCTCTACGAGCAGTACTTC
cdr3_aa: CASSGTLYEQYF
v_call: TRBV25-1
clone_size: NA
d_call: NA
j_call: TRBJ2-7

cdr3_nt: TGCGCCAGCAGCTTCGCAGGGAGCGACGAGCAGTACTTC
cdr3_aa: CASSFAGSDEQYF
v_call: TRBV5-1
clone_size: many
d_call: NA
j_call: TRBJ2-7

cdr3_nt: TGCAGCGTTCGGACAGGACAAGAGACCCAGTACTTC
cdr3_aa: CSVRTGQETQYF
v_call: TRBV29-1
clone_size: NA
d_call: TRBD1
j_call: TRBJ2-5

cdr3_nt: TGTGCCAGCAGTCGGGAGGGATCCGGGGCCAACGTCCTGACTTTC
cdr3_aa: CASSREGSGANVLTF
v_call: TRBV2
clone_size: NA
d_call: TRBD2
j_call: TRBJ2-6

cdr3_nt: TGTGCCACCAGCAGAGGGGACGGGCCGAACACCGGGGAGCTGTTTTTT
cdr3_aa: CATSRGDGPNTGELFF
v_call: TRBV15
clone_size: NA
d_call: NA
j_call: TRBJ2-2

cdr3_nt: TGCAGCGCCCGTGAGGCCTATGAAGCTTTCTTT
cdr3_aa: CSAREAYEAFF
v_call: TRBV29-1
clone_size: NA
d_call: NA
j_call: TRBJ1-1

cdr3_nt: TGTGCCAGCATCCCGGAGGGGGCTAACGGGGAGCTGTTTTTT
cdr3_aa: CASIPEGANGELFF
v_call: TRBV28
clone_size: NA
d_call: NA
j_call: TRBJ2-2

cdr3_nt: TGTGCCAGCAGGGCCACGAGAGATACGCAGTATTTT
cdr3_aa: CASRATRDTQYF
v_call: TRBV7-2
clone_size: NA
d_call: NA
j_call: TRBJ2-3

cdr3_nt: TGTGCCAGCAGTGAACAGGGCTACGAGCAGTACTTC
cdr3_aa: CASSEQGYEQYF
v_call: TRBV25-1
clone_size: NA
d_call: NA
j_call: TRBJ2-7